The source of this T cell receptor (beta chain) is a study of blood T cell repertoires in COVID-19. The CDR3 is 17 residues long. Germline V CDR1 and CDR2: LNHDA, SQIVND (reference sequence). Trimming removed 4 bases from V and 1 base from J, with 18 bases in between. Repertoires were generated with immunoSEQ multiplex PCR, while TCRdb's copy carries only in-frame clones and drops some. The table has 95,000 to 150,000 clones, approximately 81% seen once. The chain uses TRBV19 and TRBJ2-3; no reliable D call. Sequences were obtained from peripheral blood. The sequence was obtained from a man in his sixties with acute or convalescent COVID-19. The DNA of the CDR3 is TGTGCCAGTAGTAGCGGCTGGCGGAAGGCGGGCACAGATACGCAGTATTTT. Protein sequence: CASSSGWRKAGTDTQYF.